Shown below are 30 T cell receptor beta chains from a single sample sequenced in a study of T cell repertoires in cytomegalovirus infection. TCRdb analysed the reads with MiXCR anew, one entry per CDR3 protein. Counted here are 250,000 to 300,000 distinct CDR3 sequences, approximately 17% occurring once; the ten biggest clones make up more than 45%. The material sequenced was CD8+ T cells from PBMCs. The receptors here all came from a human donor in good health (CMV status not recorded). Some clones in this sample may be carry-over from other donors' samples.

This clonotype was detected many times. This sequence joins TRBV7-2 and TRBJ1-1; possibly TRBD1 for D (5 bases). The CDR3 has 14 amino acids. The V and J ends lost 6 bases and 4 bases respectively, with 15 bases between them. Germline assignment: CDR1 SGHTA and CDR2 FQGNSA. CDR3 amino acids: CASRTQGLGTEAFF. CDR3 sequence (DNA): TGTGCCAGCAGAACCCAGGGACTCGGCACTGAAGCTTTCTTT.

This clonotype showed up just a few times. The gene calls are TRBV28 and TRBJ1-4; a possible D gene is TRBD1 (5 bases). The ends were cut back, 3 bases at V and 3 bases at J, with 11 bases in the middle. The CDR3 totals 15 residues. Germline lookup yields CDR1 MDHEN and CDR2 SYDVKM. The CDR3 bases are TGTGCCAGCAGTTTCCGGGACGGCGCTAATGAAAAACTGTTTTTT. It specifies CASSFRDGANEKLFF.

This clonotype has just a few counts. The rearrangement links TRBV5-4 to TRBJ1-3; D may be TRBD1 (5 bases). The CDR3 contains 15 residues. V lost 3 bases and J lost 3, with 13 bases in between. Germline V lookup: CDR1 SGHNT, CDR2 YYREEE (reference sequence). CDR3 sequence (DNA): TGTGCCAGCAGCTCCGGAGGGGCGAATGGAAACACCATATATTTT. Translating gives CASSSGGANGNTIYF.

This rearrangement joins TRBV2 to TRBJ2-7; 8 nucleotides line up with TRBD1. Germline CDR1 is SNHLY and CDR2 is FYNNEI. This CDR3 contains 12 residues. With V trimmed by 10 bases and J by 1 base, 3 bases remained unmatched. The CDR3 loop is CAIGTGSYEQYF. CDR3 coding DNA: TGTGCCATCGGGACAGGTTCCTACGAGCAGTACTTC.

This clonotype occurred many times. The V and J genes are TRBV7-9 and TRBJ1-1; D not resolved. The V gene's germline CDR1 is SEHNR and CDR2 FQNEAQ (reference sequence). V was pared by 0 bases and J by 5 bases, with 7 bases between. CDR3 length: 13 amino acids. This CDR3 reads CASSLAIWTEAFF. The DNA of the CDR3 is TGTGCCAGCAGCTTAGCGATATGGACTGAAGCTTTCTTT.

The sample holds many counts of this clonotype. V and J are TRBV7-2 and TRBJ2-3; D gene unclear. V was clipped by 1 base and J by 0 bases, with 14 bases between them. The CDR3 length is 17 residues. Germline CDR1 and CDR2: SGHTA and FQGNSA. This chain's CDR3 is CASSLGLGVASTDTQYF. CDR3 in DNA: TGTGCCAGCAGCTTAGGGCTGGGTGTTGCTAGCACAGATACGCAGTATTTT. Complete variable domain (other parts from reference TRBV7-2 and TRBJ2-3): GAGVSQSPSNKVTEKGKDVELRCDPISGHTALYWYRQSLGQGLEFLIYFQGNSAPDKSGLPSDRFSAERTGGSVSTLTIQRTQQEDSAVYLCASSLGLGVASTDTQYFGPGTRLTVL.

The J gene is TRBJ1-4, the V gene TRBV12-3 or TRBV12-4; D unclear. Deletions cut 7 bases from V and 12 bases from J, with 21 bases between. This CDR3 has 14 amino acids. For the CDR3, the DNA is TGTGCCAGCACCCGATTGGGTGGGAACGAAGAACTGTTTTTT. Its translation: CASTRLGGNEELFF.

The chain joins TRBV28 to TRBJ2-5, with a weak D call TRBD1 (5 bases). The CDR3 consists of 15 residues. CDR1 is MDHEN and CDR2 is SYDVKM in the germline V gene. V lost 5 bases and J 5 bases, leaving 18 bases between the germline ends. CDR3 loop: CASSPIDRVLETQYF. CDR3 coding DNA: TGTGCCAGCAGTCCGATCGACAGAGTTCTGGAGACCCAGTACTTC.

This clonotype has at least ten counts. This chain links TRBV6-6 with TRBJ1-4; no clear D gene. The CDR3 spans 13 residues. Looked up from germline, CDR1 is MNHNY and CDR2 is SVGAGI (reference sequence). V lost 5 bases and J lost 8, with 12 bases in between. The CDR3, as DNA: TGTGCCAGCAGTGCAGATCTCATAGAAAAACTGTTTTTT. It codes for CASSADLIEKLFF.

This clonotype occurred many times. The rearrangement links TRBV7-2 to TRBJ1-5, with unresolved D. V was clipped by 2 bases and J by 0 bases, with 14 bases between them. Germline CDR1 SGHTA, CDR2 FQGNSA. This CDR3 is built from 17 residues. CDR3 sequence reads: CASSLYDSPNSNQPQHF. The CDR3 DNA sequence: TGTGCCAGCAGCTTATACGATTCGCCTAATAGCAATCAGCCCCAGCATTTT.

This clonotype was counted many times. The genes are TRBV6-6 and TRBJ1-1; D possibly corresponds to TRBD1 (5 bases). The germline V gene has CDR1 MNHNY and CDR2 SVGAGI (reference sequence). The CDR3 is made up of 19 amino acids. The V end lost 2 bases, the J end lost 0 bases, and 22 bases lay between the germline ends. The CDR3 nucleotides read TGTGCCAGCAGTTACCCGACAGTGGGTCCCCCCGGGGTGAACACTGAAGCTTTCTTT. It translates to CASSYPTVGPPGVNTEAFF.

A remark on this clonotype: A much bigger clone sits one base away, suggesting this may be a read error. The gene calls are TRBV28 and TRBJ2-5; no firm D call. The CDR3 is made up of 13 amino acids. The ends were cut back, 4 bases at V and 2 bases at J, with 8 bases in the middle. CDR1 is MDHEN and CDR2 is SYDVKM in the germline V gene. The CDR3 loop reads CASSCGEQETQYF. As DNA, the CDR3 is TGTGCCAGCAGTTGCGGCGAGCAAGAGACCCAGTACTTC.

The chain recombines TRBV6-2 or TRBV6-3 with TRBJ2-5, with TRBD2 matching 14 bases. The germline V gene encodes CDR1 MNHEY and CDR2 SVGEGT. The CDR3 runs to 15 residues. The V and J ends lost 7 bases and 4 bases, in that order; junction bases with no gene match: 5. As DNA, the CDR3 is TGTGCCAGCATTTGGACTAGCGGGGGGACAGAGACCCAGTACTTC. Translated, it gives CASIWTSGGTETQYF.

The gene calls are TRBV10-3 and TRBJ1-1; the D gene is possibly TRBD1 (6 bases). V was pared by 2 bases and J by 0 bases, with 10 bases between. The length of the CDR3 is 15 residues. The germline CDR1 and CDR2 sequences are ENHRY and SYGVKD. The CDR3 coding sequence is TGTGCCATCAGTGAGATGAGGGGGGTGAACACTGAAGCTTTCTTT. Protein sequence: CAISEMRGVNTEAFF.

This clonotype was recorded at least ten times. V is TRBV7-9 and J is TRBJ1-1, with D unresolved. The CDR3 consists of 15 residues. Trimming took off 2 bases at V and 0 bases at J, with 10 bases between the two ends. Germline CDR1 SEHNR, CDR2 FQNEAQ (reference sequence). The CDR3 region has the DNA TGTGCCAGCAGCTTAAGTTCTGGGATGAACACTGAAGCTTTCTTT. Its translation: CASSLSSGMNTEAFF.

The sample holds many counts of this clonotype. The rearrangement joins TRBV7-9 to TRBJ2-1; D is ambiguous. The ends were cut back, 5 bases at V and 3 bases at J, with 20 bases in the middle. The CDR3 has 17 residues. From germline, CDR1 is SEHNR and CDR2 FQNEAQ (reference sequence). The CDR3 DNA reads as TGTGCCAGCAGCCCAAGAGTCCCCCTAGGTATCTACAATGAGCAGTTCTTC. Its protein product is CASSPRVPLGIYNEQFF.

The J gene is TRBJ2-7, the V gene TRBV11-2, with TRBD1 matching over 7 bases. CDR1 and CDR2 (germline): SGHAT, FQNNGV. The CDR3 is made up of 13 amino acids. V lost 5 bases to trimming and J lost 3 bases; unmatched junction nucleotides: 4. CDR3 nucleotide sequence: TGTGCCAGCAGCATCGGGACAGACTACGAGCAGTACTTC. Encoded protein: CASSIGTDYEQYF.

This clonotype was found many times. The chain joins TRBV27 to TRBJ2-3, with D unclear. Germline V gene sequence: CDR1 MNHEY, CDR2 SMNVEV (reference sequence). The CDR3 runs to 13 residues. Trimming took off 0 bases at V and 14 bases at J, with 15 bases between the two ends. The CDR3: CASSLSGRTQWYF. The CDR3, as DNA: TGTGCCAGCAGTTTATCCGGCAGAACGCAGTGGTATTTT.

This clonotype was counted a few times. The CDR3 sequence: CASTPTSYHEQYF. CDR3 nucleotides: TGTGCCAGCACACCGACTAGTTACCACGAGCAGTACTTC. The chain employs TRBV12-3 or TRBV12-4 and TRBJ2-7, with D maybe TRBD2 (6 bases). The length of the CDR3 is 13 residues. V lost 7 bases to trimming and J lost 5 bases, with 15 bases between them.

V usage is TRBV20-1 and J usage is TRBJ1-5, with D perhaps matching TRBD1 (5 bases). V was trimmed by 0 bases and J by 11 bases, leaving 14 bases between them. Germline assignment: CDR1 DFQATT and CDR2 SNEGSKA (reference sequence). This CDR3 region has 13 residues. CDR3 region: CSARDKRGSAQHF. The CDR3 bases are TGCAGTGCTAGAGACAAAAGGGGATCAGCCCAGCATTTT.

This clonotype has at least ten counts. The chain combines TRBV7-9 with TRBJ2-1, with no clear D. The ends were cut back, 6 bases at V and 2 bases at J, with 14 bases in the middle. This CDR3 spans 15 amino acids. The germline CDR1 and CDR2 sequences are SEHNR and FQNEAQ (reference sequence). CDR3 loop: CASSTYGGTYNEQFF. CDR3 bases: TGTGCCAGCAGTACCTACGGTGGCACCTACAATGAGCAGTTCTTC.

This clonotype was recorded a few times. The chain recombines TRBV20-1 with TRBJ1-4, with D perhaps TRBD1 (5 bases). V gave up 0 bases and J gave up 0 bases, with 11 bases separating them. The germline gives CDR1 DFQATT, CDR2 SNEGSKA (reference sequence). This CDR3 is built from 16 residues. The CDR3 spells CSAREPETATNEKLFF. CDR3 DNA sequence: TGCAGTGCTAGAGAGCCCGAGACAGCAACTAATGAAAAACTGTTTTTT.

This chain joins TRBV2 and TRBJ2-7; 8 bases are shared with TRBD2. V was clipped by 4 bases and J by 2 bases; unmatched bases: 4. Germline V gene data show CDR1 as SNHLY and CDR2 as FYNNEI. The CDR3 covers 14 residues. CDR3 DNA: TGTGCCAGCAGTGTGCGGGGGGACCCCTACGAGCAGTACTTC. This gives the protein CASSVRGDPYEQYF. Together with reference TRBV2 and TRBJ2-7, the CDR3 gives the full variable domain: EPEVTQTPSHQVTQMGQEVILRCVPISNHLYFYWYRQILGQKVEFLVSFYNNEISEKSEIFDDQFSVERPDGSNFTLKIRSTKLEDSAMYFCASSVRGDPYEQYFGPGTRLTVT.

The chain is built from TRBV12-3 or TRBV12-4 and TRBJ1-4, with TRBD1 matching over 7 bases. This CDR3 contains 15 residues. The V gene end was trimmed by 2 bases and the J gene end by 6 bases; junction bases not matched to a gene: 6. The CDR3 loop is CASSLFGGGDEKLFF. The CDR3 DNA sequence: TGTGCCAGCAGTTTATTCGGAGGGGGCGATGAAAAACTGTTTTTT.

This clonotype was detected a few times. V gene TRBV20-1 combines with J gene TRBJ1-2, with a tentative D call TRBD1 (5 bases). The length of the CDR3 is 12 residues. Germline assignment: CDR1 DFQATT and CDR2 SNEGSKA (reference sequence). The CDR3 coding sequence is TGCAGCGGAGGTGGCAGGGTCTATGGCTACACCTTC. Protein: CSGGGRVYGYTF.

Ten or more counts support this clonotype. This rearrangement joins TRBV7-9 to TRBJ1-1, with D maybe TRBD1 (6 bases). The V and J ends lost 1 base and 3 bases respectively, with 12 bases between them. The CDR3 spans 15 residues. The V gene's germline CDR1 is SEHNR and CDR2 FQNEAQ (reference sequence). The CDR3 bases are TGTGCCAGCAGCTTAGTCTCAGGGGCGGACACTGAAGCTTTCTTT. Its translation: CASSLVSGADTEAFF.

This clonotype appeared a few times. CDR3 coding DNA: TGTGCCAGCAGTAATCAGGGGGACACCGGGGAGCTGTTTTTT. Translation: CASSNQGDTGELFF. V and J are TRBV6-1 and TRBJ2-2, with 7 bases identical to TRBD1. Germline V gives CDR1 MNHNS, CDR2 SASEGT. The CDR3 totals 14 residues. V lost 5 bases to trimming and J lost 3 bases; unmatched junction nucleotides: 3.

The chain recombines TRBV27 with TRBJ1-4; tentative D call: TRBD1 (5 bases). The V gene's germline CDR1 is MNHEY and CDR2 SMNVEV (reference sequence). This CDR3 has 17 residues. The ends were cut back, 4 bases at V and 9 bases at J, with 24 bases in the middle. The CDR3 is CASSSLGVPRGDKKLFF. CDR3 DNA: TGTGCCAGCAGTTCGCTCGGGGTCCCACGGGGGGATAAAAAACTGTTTTTT.

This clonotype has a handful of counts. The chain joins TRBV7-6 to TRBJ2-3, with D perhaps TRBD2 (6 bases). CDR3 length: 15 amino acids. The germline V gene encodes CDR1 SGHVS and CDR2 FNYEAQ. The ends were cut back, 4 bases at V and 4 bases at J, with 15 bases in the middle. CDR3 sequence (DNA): TGTGCCAGCAGCTCCAATGCTGGAGGGGCAGATACGCAGTATTTT. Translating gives CASSSNAGGADTQYF.

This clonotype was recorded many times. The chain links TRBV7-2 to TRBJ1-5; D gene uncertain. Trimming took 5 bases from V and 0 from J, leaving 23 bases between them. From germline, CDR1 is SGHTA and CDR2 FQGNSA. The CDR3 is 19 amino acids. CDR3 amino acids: CASSQNLGYGIYSNQPQHF. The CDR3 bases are TGTGCCAGCAGCCAGAATTTGGGGTATGGGATTTATAGCAATCAGCCCCAGCATTTT. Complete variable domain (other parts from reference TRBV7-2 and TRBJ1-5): GAGVSQSPSNKVTEKGKDVELRCDPISGHTALYWYRQSLGQGLEFLIYFQGNSAPDKSGLPSDRFSAERTGGSVSTLTIQRTQQEDSAVYLCASSQNLGYGIYSNQPQHFGDGTRLSIL.